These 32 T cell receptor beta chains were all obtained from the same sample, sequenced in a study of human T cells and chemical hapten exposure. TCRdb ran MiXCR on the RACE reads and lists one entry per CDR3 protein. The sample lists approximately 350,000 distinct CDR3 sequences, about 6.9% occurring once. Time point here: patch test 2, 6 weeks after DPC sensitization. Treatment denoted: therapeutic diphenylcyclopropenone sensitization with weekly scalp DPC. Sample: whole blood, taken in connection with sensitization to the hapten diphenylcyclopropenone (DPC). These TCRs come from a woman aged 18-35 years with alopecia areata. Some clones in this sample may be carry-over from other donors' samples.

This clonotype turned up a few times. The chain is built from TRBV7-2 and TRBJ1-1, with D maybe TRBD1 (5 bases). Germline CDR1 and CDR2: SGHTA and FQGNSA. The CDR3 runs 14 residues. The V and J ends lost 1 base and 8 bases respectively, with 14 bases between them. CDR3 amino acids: CASSLEVVGLEAFF. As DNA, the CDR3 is TGTGCCAGCAGCTTAGAGGTGGTGGGACTCGAAGCTTTCTTT.

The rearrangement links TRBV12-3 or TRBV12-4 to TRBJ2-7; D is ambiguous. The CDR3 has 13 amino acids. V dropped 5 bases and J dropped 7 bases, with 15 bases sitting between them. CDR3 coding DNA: TGTGCCAGCAGTCCCTTCGGTGCGGTGGAGCAGTACTTC. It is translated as CASSPFGAVEQYF.

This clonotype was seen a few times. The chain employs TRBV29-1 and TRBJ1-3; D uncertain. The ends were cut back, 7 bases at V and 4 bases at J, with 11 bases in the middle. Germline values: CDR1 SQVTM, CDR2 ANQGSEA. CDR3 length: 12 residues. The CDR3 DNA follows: TGCAGCGCTCCGGACGGAGGAAACACCATATATTTT. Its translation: CSAPDGGNTIYF.

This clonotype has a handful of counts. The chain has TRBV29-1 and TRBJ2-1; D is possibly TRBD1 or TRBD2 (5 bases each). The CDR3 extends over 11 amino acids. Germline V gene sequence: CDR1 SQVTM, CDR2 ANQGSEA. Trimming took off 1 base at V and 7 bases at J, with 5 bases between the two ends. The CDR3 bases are TGCAGCGTTGAAGGGGGGAATGAGCAGTTCTTC. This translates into CSVEGGNEQFF.

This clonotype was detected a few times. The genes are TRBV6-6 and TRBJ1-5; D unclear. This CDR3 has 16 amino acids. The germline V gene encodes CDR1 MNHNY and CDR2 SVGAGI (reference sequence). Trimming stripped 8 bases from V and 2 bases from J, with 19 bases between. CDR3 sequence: CASSEPRGGGNQPQHF. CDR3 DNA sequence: TGTGCCAGCTCCGAACCTCGAGGTGGAGGCAATCAGCCCCAGCATTTT.

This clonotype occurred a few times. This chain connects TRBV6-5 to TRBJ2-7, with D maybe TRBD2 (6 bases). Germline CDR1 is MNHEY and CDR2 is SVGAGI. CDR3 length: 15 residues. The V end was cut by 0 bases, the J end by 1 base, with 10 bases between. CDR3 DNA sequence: TGTGCCAGCAGTTACTCTGGCGGGGAGTCCTACGAGCAGTACTTC. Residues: CASSYSGGESYEQYF.

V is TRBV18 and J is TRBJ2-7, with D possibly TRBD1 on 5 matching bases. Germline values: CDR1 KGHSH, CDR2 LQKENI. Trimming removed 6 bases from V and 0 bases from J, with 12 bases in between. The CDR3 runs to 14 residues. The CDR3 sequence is CASSPTRASYEQYF. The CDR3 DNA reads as TGTGCCAGCTCTCCAACCAGGGCCTCCTACGAGCAGTACTTC.

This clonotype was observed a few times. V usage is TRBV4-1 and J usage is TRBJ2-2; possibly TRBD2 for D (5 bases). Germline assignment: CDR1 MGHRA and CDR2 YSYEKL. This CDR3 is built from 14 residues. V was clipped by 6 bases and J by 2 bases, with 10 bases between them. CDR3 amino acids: CASRVGVNTGELFF. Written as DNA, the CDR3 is TGCGCCAGCAGGGTCGGGGTAAACACCGGGGAGCTGTTTTTT.

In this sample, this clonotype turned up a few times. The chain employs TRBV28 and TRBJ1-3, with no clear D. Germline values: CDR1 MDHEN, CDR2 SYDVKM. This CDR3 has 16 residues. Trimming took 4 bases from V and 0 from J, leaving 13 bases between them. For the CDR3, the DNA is TGTGCCAGCAGTTCCGAACATCTGAGCTCTGGAAACACCATATATTTT. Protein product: CASSSEHLSSGNTIYF.

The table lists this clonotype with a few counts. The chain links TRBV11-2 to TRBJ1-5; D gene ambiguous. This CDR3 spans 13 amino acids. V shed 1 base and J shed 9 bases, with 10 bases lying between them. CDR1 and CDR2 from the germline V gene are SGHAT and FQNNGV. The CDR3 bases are TGTGCCAGCAGCTTAGCACGCGGAAGGCCCCAGCATTTT. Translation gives CASSLARGRPQHF.

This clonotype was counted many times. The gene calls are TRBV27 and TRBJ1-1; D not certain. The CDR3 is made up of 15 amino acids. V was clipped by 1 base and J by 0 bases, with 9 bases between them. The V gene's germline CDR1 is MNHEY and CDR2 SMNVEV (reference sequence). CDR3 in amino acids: CASSLFPEMNTEAFF. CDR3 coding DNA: TGTGCCAGCAGTTTATTCCCGGAGATGAACACTGAAGCTTTCTTT.

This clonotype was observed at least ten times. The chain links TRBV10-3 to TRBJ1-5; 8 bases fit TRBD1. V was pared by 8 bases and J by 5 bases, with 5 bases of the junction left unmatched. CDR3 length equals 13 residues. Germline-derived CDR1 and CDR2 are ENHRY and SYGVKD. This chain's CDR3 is CAIRAGGDQPQHF. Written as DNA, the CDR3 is TGTGCCATCCGGGCAGGGGGCGATCAGCCCCAGCATTTT.

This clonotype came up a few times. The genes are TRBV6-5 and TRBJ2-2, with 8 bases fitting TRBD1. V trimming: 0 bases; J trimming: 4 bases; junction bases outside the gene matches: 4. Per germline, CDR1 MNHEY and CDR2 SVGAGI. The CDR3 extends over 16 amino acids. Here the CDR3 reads CASSYSWTGLTGELFF. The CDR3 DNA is TGTGCCAGCAGTTACTCGTGGACAGGGCTCACCGGGGAGCTGTTTTTT.

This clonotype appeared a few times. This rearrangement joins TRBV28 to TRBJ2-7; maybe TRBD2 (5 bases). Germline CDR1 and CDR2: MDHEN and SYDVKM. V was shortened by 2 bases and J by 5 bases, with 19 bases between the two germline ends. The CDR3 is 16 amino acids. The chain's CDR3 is CASSLISDSPAHEQYF. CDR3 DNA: TGTGCCAGCAGTTTAATATCGGACTCCCCAGCCCACGAGCAGTACTTC.

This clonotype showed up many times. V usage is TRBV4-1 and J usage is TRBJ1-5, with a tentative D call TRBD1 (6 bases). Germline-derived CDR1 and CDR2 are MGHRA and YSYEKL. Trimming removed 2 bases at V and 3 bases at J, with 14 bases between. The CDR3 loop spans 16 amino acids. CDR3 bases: TGCGCCAGCAGCCAAACCCCAACAGGGTTCAATCAGCCCCAGCATTTT. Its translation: CASSQTPTGFNQPQHF.

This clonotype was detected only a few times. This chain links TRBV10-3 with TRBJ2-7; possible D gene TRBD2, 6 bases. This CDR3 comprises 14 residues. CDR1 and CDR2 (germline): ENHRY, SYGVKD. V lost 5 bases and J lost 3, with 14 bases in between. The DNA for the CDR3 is TGTGCCATCAGTCGGGGGAATTCGGTCTACGAGCAGTACTTC. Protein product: CAISRGNSVYEQYF.

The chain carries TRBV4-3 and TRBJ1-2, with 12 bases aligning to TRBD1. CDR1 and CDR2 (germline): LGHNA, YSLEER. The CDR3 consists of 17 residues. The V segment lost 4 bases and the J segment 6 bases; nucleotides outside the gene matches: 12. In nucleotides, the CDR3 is TGCGCCAGCAGCCGCGGGACAGGGGGCAGAGGAGTGAATGGCTACACCTTC. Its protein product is CASSRGTGGRGVNGYTF.

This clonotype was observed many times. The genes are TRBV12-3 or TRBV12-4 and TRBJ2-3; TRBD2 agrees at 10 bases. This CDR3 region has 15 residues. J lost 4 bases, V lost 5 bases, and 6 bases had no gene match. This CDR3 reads CASSPSLAGADTQYF. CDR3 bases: TGTGCCAGCAGTCCTTCCCTAGCGGGGGCAGATACGCAGTATTTT.

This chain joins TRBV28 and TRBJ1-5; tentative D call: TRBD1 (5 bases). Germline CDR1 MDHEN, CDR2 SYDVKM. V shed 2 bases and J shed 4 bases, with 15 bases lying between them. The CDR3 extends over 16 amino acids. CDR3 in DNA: TGTGCCAGCAGTTTACACTCTGGGGGAGGGAATCAGCCCCAGCATTTT. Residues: CASSLHSGGGNQPQHF.

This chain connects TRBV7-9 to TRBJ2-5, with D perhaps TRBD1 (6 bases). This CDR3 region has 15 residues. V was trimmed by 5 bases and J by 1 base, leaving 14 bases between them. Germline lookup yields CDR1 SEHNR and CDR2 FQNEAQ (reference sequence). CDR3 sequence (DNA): TGTGCCAGCAGCCCTTTTGACAGGATCCAAGAGACCCAGTACTTC. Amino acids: CASSPFDRIQETQYF.

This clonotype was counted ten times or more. The CDR3 bases are TGTGCCAGCAGCACCGAGCAGGAGAACACTGAAGCTTTCTTT. Amino acid sequence: CASSTEQENTEAFF. The V and J genes are TRBV3-1 and TRBJ1-1; D gene ambiguous. Trimming took off 5 bases at V and 1 base at J, with 11 bases between the two ends. The CDR3 has 14 residues. Looked up from germline, CDR1 is LGHDT and CDR2 is YNNKEL (reference sequence).

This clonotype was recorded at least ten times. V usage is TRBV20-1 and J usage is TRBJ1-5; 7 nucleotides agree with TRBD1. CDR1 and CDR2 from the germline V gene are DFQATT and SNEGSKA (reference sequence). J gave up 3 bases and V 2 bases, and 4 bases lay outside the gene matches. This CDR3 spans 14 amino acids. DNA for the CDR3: TGCAGTGCTAGATCCGACAGGGACAATCAGCCCCAGCATTTT. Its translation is CSARSDRDNQPQHF.

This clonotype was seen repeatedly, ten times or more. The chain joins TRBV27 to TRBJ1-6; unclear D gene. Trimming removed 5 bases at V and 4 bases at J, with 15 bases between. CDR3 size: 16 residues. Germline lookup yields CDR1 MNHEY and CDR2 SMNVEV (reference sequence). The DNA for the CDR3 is TGTGCCAGCAGTCTTCAGCCGATTTTATATAATTCACCCCTCCACTTT. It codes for CASSLQPILYNSPLHF.

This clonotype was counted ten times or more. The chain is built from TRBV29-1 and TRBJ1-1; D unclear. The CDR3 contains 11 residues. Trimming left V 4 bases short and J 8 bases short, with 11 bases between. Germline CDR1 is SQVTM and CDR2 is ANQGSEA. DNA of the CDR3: TGCAGCGTTGTGCGCGGAACGGAAGCTTTCTTT. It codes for CSVVRGTEAFF.

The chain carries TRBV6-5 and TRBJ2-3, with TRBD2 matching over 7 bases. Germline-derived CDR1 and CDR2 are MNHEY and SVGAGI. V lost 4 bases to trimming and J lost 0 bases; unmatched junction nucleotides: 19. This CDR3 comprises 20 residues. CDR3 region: CASSSPSGGLGYASTDTQYF. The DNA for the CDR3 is TGTGCCAGCAGTTCCCCTAGCGGAGGGCTCGGATACGCTAGCACAGATACGCAGTATTTT.

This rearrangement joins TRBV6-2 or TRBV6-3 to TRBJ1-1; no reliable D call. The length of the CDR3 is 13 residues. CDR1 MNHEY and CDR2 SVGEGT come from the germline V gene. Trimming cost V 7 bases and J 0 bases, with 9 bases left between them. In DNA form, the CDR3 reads TGTGCCAGCACGACGCAAATGAACACTGAAGCTTTCTTT. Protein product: CASTTQMNTEAFF.

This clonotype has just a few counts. CDR3 loop: CASMMGRSSPLHF. The CDR3 bases are TGTGCCAGCATGATGGGACGGAGCTCACCCCTCCACTTT. The chain employs TRBV6-1 and TRBJ1-6; tentative D call: TRBD1 (5 bases). Per the germline V gene, CDR1 is MNHNS and CDR2 is SASEGT. Trimming shortened V by 7 bases and J by 10 bases, and 14 bases separated the two germline ends. The CDR3 loop spans 13 amino acids.

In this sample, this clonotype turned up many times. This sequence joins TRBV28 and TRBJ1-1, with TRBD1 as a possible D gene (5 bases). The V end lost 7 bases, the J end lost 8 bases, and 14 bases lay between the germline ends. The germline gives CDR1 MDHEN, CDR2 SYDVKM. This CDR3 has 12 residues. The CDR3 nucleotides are TGTGCCAGCACCTCCTTGGGGGAGGAAGCTTTCTTT. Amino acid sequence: CASTSLGEEAFF.

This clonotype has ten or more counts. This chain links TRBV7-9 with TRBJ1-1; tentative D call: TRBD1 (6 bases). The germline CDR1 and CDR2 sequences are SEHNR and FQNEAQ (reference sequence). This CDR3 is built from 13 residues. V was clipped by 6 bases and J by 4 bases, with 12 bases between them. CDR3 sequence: CASRQGSGTEAFF. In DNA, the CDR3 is TGTGCCAGCAGACAGGGTTCTGGCACTGAAGCTTTCTTT.

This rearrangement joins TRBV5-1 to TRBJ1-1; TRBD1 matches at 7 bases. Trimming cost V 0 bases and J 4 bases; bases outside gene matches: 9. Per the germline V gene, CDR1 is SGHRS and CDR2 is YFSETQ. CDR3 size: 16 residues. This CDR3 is CASSLEQGREGTEAFF. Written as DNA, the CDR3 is TGCGCCAGCAGCTTGGAACAGGGGAGAGAAGGCACTGAAGCTTTCTTT.

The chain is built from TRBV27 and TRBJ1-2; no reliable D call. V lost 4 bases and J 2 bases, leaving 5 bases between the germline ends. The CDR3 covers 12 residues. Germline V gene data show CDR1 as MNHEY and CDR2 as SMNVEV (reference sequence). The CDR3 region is CASSSPNYGYTF. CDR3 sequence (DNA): TGTGCCAGCAGTTCCCCGAACTATGGCTACACCTTC.

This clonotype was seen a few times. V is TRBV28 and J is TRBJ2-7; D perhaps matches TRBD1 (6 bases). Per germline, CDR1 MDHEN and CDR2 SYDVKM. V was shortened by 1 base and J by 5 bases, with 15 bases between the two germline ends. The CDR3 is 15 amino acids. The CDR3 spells CASSLSQGLLNEQYF. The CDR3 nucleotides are TGTGCCAGCAGTTTATCACAGGGCCTCCTAAACGAGCAGTACTTC.